This T cell receptor beta chain emerged from a study of shared clonotypes between healthy human individuals. Germline V CDR1 and CDR2: SGHRS, YFSETQ. J gave up 7 bases and V 0 bases, and 5 bases lay outside the gene matches. The CDR3 is made up of 16 amino acids. Genomic DNA per cell subset filled all wells of several immunoSEQ plates. Measured with immunoSEQ multiplex PCR; TCRdb has only the in-frame clones, and not every one. This sample has over 2 million clones, with about 95% found just once. This clone showed up just once. The clonotype originates from a man between 18 and 29 years old in good health. Sequenced sample: naive CD4+ T cells sorted from blood. Subset specified: CD45RA+ positively selected. The rearrangement uses TRBV5-1 and TRBJ1-6; TRBD1 agrees at 9 bases. For the CDR3, the DNA is TGCGCCAGCAGCTTGGCCCGACAGGGGGAAAATTCACCCCTCCACTTT. Encoded protein: CASSLARQGENSPLHF. The variable domain in full, completed from reference TRBV5-1 and TRBJ1-6, reads KAGVTQTPRYLIKTRGQQVTLSCSPISGHRSVSWYQQTPGQGLQFLFEYFSETQRNKGNFPGRFSGRQFSNSRSEMNVSTLELGDSALYLCASSLARQGENSPLHFGNGTRLTVT.